This TCR beta chain was found in a study of T-cell memory formation after mild COVID-19 listed by TCRdb under 2021. With respect to the entire study: TCR sequence clusters from the two donors were largely donor specific. Longitudinal TCRalpha and TCRbeta repertoire sequencing tracked T-cell clones expanding and contracting after mild COVID-19 in two donors. The cohort comprised two young, previously healthy adult volunteers, one female and one male. Overall results and qualifications from the work: Only two mild cases were covered by the study, and larger cohorts that include severe cases with pre-infection samples were considered necessary. Contracting CD4+ clones turned up mainly in the CM and EM memory subsets, whereas EMRA was where CD8+ clones were enriched. The detection of some responding clones in pre-infection memory suggests that pre-existing cross-reactive memory T cells joined the SARS-CoV-2 response. Clones contracting from day 15 to 85 had balanced CD4/CD8 phenotypes, while a second wave expanding from day 15 to 37 was biased towards CD4+. Whether the second-wave clones peaking on day 37 were SARS-CoV-2 specific was not confirmed.

In the case of this clonotype: The antigen it recognizes is unknown. Nothing much larger sits one base from this clone, and base qualities are not available.

The CDR3 covers 13 residues, taking in both the cysteine and the phenylalanine. CDR3 DNA only is kept here, 39 bases in frame from base 1. Per the germline V gene, SGHRS is the CDR1 and YFSETQ is the CDR2. Trimming at the junction amounts to 3 bases on V and 1 base on J, and the germline ends lie 7 bases apart. PBMCs were isolated by Ficoll-Paque density gradient centrifugation. TCRdb shows the sequencer as Illumina NovaSeq 6000. Using 5'RACE with constant-segment primers, TCRalpha and TCRbeta cDNA libraries were constructed, with sample barcodes and unique molecular identifiers added in the process. Trizol reagent was used to extract RNA from every sample. Amplification of the libraries took two PCR steps, and the second step added a second sample barcode plus Illumina TruSeq adapters. Sequencing of libraries was performed on an Illumina NovaSeq with 2 x 150 bp paired-end reads. The paper's processing steps were these. With migec v1.2.7, reads were demultiplexed and then collapsed into UMI-guided consensus sequences. With mixcr v2.1.11, UMI consensuses were aligned to TRA and TRB V and J templates and assembled into clonotypes. Expanded or contracted clonotypes were those called significant by both edgeR and NoisET, with noise models trained on biological replicates. For edgeR calls, a false discovery rate-adjusted p below 0.01 and a log2 fold-change threshold of 1 were applied. As an exploratory analysis of dynamics, max-normalized trajectories of the 1000 most abundant clonotypes were examined with PCA combined with hierarchical clustering. Each responding clone was given a CD4 or CD8 phenotype based on the CD4+ and CD8+ repertoires, which had been sequenced separately. TCRdb cleaned the public reads at Q25 with fastp, built clones with MiXCR and kept in-frame beta chains. Each entry is one CDR3 protein sequence, shown with its most common DNA and genes. The V and J calls follow TCRdb's processing rather than the paper's. For this sample there are about 33,000 distinct CDR3 sequences; about 21% appear just once. The top ten hold about 1.5% of the sample.

What was sequenced was PBMCs or a T cell subset sorted from them (not recorded which). The source is an adult who had mild COVID-19 (a few samples of this study predate the infection). The sample titles of this study are shuffled in the database, so cell type and time point are left out. This chain joins TRBV5-1 to TRBJ1-1; no D segment can be confidently identified. The CDR3 protein is CASSSSANTEAFF. The DNA is as follows: TGCGCCAGCAGCTCCTCGGCGAACACTGAAGCTTTCTTT.